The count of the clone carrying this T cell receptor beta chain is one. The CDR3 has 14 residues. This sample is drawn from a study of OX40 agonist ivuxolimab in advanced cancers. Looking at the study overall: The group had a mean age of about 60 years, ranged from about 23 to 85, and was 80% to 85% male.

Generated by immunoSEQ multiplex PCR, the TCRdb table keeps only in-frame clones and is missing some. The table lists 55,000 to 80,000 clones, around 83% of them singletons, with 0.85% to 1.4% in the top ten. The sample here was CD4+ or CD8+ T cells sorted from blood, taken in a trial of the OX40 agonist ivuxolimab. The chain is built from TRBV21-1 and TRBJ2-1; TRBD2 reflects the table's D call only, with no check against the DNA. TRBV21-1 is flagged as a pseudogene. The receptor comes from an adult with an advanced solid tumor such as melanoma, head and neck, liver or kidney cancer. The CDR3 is CASSKAGLRNEQFF. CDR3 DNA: TGTGCCAGCAGCAAAGCGGGACTCCGTAATGAGCAGTTCTTC.